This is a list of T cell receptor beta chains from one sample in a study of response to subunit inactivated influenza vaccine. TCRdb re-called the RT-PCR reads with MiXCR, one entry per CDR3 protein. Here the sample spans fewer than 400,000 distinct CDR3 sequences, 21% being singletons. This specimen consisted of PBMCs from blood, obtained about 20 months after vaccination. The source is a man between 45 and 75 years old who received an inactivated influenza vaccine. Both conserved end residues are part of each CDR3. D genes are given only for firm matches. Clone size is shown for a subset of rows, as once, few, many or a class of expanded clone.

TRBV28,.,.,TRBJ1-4,TGTGCCAGCAGTTTATCCTCCGGCTGGGGCTCAACTAATGAAAAACTGTTTTTT,CASSLSSGWGSTNEKLFF
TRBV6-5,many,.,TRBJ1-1,TGTGCCAGCAGTTCGGGAAAAGGGGGGTTAAGTGAAGCTTTCTTT,CASSSGKGGLSEAFF
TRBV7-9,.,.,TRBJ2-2,TGTGCCAGCAGCACCTACACGAACACCGGGGAGCTGTTTTTT,CASSTYTNTGELFF
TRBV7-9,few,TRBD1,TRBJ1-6,TGTGCCAGCAGTTCCCGGGACAGGGGTACTTCACCCCTCCACTTT,CASSSRDRGTSPLHF
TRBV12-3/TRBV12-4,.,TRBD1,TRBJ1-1,TGTGCCAGCAGTCCGTCTGGAGGGGGCGCGAACACTGAAGCTTTCTTT,CASSPSGGGANTEAFF
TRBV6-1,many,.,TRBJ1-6,TGTGCCAGCAGCGGTTCGGGAGAGATTGTTTCCTATAATTCACCCCTCCACTTT,CASSGSGEIVSYNSPLHF
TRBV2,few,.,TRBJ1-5,TGTGCCAGCGGAGGATTCCTTAGCAATCAGCCCCAGCATTTT,CASGGFLSNQPQHF
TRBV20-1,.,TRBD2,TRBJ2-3,TGCAGTGCTAGAGGGACTAGCGGGAGCTCGAATACGCAGTATTTT,CSARGTSGSSNTQYF
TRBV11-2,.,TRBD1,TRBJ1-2,TGTGCCAGCAGCTTCGACAGGGGGAGGAACTATGGCTACACCTTC,CASSFDRGRNYGYTF
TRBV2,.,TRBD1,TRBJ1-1,TGTGCCAGCAGCTCTCAGGGGGACCTTACTGAAGCTTTCTTT,CASSSQGDLTEAFF
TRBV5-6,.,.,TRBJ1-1,TGTGCCAGCAGTTCCATAGGGACTGAAGCTTTATTT,CASSSIGTEALF
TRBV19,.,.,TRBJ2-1,TGTGCCAGTAGAGCTCAGGGTTCCTACAATGAGCAGTTCTTC,CASRAQGSYNEQFF
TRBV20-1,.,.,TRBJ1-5,TGCAGTGCTAGAGATCGATATTATCCGGGGACATCAGGAGGGACCCAGCCCCAGCATTTT,CSARDRYYPGTSGGTQPQHF
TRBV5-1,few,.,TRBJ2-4,TGCGCCAGCAGCTTGGGCACTCACCGGGGAGGAAACATTCAGTACTTC,CASSLGTHRGGNIQYF
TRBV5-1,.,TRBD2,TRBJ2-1,TGCGCCAGCAGCTCCAAAGCGGGGTCTTACAATGAGCAGTTCTTC,CASSSKAGSYNEQFF
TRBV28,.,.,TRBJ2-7,TGTGCCAGCAGTTTTGGGGTCGCCTACGAGCAGTACTTC,CASSFGVAYEQYF
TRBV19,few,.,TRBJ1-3,TGTGCCAGTAGTAGCGACCGACTGGCCTCTGGAAACACCATATATTTT,CASSSDRLASGNTIYF
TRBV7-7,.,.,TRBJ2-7,TGTGCTAGCAGCTTAACGGCAGACCACGAGCAGTACTTC,CASSLTADHEQYF
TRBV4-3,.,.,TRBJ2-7,TGCGCCAGCAGCCGCGCCCCAACGGGTCTGGAGATGGGAGAGCAGTACTTC,CASSRAPTGLEMGEQYF
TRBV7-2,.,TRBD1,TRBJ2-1,TGTGCCAGCAGCTTATCGAATGACAGGGATGAGCAGTTCTTC,CASSLSNDRDEQFF
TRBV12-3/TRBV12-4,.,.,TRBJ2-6,TGTGCCAGCACCGTGGCCCCGACAGCCTCTGGGGCCAACGTCCTGACTTTC,CASTVAPTASGANVLTF
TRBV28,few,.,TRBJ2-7,TGTGCCAGCAGTTTACTTAGACGGGACCTCGTCCACGAGCAGTACTTC,CASSLLRRDLVHEQYF
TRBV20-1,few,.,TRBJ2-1,TGCAGTGCGCCCCAGATGAGCGGTGCTTACAATGAGCAGTTCTTC,CSAPQMSGAYNEQFF
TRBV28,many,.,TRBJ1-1,TGTGCCAGCCGTTTGGCGGGCAACACTGAAGCTTTCTTT,CASRLAGNTEAFF
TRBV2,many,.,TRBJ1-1,TGTGCCAGCAGCTTTGACGGGGGGACTGAAGCTTTCTTT,CASSFDGGTEAFF
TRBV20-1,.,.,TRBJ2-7,TGCAGTGCTGAGCCGGGACTCGAGCGCTACGAGCAGTACTTC,CSAEPGLERYEQYF
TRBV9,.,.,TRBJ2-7,TGTGCCAGCAGCCACCAGGGGGGATACGAGCAGTACTTC,CASSHQGGYEQYF
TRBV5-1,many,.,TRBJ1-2,TGCGCCAGCAGCTTTGGCACTAACTATGGCTACACCTTC,CASSFGTNYGYTF
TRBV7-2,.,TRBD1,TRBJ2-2,TGTGCCAGCAGCTCGGGGACAGTGAACACCGGGGAGCTGTTTTTT,CASSSGTVNTGELFF
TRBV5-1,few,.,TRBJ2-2,TGCGCCAGCAGCTTGGCGGGATCGAACACCGGGGAGCTGTTTTTT,CASSLAGSNTGELFF
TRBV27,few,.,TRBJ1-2,TGTGCCAGCAGCGCCCCCAATGTGGGAGGCTACACCTTC,CASSAPNVGGYTF
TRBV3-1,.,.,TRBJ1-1,TGTGCCAGCAGCCATGACAGGGAAGCTTTCTTT,CASSHDREAFF
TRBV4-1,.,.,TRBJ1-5,TGCGCCAGCAGCCGGCTGGGGGTCGGTCAGCCCCAGCATTTT,CASSRLGVGQPQHF
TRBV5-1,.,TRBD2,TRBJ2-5,TGCGCCAGCAGCCGGCTTAGCGGGAGATCCGAGGAGACCCAGTACTTC,CASSRLSGRSEETQYF
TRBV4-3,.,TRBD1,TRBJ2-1,TGCGCCAGCAGCCAATCACTGGGACAGGGTCCCTACAATGAGCAGTTCTTC,CASSQSLGQGPYNEQFF
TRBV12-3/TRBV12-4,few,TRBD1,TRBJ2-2,TGTGCCAGCCTCCCCCGCGACAGGGTGATCGGGGAGCTGTTTTTT,CASLPRDRVIGELFF
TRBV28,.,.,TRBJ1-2,TGTGCCAGCAGTTTTGGGAGTCTAATTGGCTACACCTTC,CASSFGSLIGYTF
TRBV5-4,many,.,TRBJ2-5,TGTGCCAGCAGCTTGTCGGGACCTCAAGGTGGGACCCAGTACTTC,CASSLSGPQGGTQYF
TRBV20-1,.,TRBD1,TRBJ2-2,TGCAGTGCTAGGGGAAGGACAGGGAACGCGAACACCGGGGAGCTGTTTTTT,CSARGRTGNANTGELFF
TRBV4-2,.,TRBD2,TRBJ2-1,TGTGCCAGCAGCCAAGTACGTGCTAGCGGGGGTGATGAGCAGTTCTTC,CASSQVRASGGDEQFF
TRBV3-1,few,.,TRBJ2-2,TGTGCCAGCAGCCAAGCCGCCGGGGAGCTGTTTTTT,CASSQAAGELFF
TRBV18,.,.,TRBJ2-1,TGTGCCAGCTCACCGGGGACGGACGGCGGGAATGAGCAGTTCTTC,CASSPGTDGGNEQFF
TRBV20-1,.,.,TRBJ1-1,TGCAGTGCTACGCTTTCGGCAGCGAACACTGAAGCTTTCTTT,CSATLSAANTEAFF
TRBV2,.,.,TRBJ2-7,TGTGCCAGCAGTGAAGATCAGGGGACTTACGAGCAGTACTTC,CASSEDQGTYEQYF
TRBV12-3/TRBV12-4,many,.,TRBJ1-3,TGTGCCAGCAGTCTCCCGAGGTTGGCCATATATTTT,CASSLPRLAIYF
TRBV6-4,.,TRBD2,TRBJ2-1,TGTGCCAGCAGCCCTGGACTAGCGGGCCATACCGGACTTAATGAGCAGTTCTTC,CASSPGLAGHTGLNEQFF
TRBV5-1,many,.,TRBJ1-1,TGCGCCAGCAGCTTGGATGGGAAGAACACTGAAGCTTTCTTT,CASSLDGKNTEAFF
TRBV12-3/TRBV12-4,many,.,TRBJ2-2,TGCGCCAGCAGCTTGAACACCGGGGAGCTGTTTTTT,CASSLNTGELFF
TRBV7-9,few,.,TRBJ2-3,TGTGCCAGCAGCTTAGTGGTGGAGTCAGCCGATACGCAGTATTTT,CASSLVVESADTQYF
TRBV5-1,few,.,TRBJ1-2,TGCGCCAGCAGCTTGGCTCAGGGAGCTTATGGCTACACCTTC,CASSLAQGAYGYTF